The clone carrying this TCR beta chain was found a few times. Its specificity is not known. The record originates from a study of cytomegalovirus exposure and HLA in healthy donors. Broader study findings: CMV serostatus stood as the only immune exposure information on hand.

PCR used 60 Vbeta primers and 13 Jbeta primers. The protocol was immunoSEQ multiplex PCR, while the TCRdb copy is restricted to in-frame clones and leaves out a portion. The sample comprises some 200,000 clones, roughly 80% of which are singletons, and about 1.4% rests with the top ten. Germline lookup yields CDR1 LGHNA and CDR2 YSLEER. Trimming took 1 base from V and 11 from J; bases not matched to a gene: 19. The CDR3 spans 18 residues. Material: PBMCs. The chain recombines TRBV4-3 with TRBJ2-3; 9 bases are shared with TRBD2. This clonotype was sampled from a girl aged 5 to 17 in good health and CMV-seronegative. CDR3 region: CASSQGWGSGGRGIEQYF. In DNA form, the CDR3 reads TGCGCCAGCAGCCAAGGGTGGGGTAGCGGCGGGAGGGGGATTGAGCAGTATTTT.